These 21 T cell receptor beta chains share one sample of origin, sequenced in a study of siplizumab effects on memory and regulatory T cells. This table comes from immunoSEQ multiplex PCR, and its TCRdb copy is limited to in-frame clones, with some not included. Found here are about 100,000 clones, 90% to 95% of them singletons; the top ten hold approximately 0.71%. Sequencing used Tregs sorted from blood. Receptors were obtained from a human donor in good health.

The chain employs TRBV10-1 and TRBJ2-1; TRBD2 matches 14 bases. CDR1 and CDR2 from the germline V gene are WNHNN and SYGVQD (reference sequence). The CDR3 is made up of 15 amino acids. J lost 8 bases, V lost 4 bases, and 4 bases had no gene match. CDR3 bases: TGCGCCAGCAGTGCGACTAGCGGGAGGGCGGATGAGCAGTTCTTC. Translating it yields CASSATSGRADEQFF.

CDR3 sequence: CASSIQGAATGELFF. CDR3 DNA sequence: TGTGCCAGTAGTATTCAGGGGGCGGCCACCGGGGAGCTGTTTTTT. The V and J genes are TRBV19 and TRBJ2-2, with 8 positions matching TRBD1. There are 15 residues in the CDR3. CDR1 and CDR2 from the germline V gene are LNHDA and SQIVND (reference sequence). V shed 3 bases and J 4 bases; nucleotides not matched to a gene: 4.

CDR3 protein: CASSPPGQAGGQTQYF. The CDR3 nucleotides are TGTGCCAGCTCACCACCGGGGCAAGCGGGAGGACAGACCCAGTACTTC. This chain links TRBV18 with TRBJ2-5, with 9 bases matching TRBD2. This CDR3 region has 16 residues. Germline V CDR1 and CDR2: KGHSH, LQKENI. V lost 0 bases and J lost 6; bases outside the gene matches: 8.

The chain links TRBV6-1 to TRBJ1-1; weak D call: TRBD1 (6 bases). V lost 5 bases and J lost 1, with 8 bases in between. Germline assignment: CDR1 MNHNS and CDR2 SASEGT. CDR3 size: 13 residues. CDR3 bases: TGTGCCAGCAGTCCGACAGGGAACACTGAAGCTTTCTTT. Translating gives CASSPTGNTEAFF.

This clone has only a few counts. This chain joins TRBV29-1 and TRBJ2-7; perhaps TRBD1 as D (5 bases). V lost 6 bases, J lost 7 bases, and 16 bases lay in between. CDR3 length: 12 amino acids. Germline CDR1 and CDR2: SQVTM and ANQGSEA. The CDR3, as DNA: TGCAGCGTCCGTACCCCAGGGTTTGAGCAGTACTTC. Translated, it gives CSVRTPGFEQYF.

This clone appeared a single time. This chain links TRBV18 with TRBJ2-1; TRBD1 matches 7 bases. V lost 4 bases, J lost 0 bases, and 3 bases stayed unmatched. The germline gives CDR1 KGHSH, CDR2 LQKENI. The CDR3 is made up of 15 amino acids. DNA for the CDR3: TGTGCCAGCTCACAGGACAGGCTCTCCTACAATGAGCAGTTCTTC. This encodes CASSQDRLSYNEQFF.

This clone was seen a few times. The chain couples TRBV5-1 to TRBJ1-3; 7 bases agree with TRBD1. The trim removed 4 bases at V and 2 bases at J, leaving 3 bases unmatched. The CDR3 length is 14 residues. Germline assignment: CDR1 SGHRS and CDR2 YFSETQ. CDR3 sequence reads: CASSLGTAGNTIYF. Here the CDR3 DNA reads TGCGCCAGCAGCCTGGGGACAGCTGGAAACACCATATATTTT.

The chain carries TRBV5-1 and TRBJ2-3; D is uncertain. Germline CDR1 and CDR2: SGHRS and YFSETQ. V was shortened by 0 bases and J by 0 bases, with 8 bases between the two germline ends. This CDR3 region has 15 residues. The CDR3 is CASSLDGYSTDTQYF. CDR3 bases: TGCGCCAGCAGCTTGGACGGATACAGCACAGATACGCAGTATTTT.

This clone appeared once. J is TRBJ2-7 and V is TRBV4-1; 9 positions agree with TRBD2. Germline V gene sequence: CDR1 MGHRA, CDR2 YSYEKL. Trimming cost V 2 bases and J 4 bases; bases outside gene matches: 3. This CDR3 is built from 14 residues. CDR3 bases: TGCGCCAGCAGCCAAAGGAGCGGGAGGTACGAGCAGTACTTC. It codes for CASSQRSGRYEQYF.

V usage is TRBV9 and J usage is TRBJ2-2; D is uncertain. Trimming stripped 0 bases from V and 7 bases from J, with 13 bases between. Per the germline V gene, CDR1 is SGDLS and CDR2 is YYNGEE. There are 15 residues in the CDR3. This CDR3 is CASSVVGPPGGELFF. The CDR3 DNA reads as TGTGCCAGCAGCGTAGTTGGCCCCCCCGGCGGGGAGCTGTTTTTT.

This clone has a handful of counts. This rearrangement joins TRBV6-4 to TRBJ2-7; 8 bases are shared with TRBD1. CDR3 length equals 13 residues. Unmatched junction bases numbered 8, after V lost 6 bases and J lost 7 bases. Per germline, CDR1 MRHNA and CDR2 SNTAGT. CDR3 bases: TGTGCCAGCAGCCGGACAGGGTTGGGTGAGCAGTACTTC. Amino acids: CASSRTGLGEQYF.

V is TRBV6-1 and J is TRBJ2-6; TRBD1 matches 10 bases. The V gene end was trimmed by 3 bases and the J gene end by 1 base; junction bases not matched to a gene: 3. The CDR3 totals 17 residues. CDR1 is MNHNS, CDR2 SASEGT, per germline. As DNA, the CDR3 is TGTGCCAGCAGTGACGGGACAGGGGTGTCTGGGGCCAACGTCCTGACTTTC. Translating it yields CASSDGTGVSGANVLTF.

CDR3: CASDPGGVYNEQFF. The CDR3, as DNA: TGCGCCAGCGACCCGGGCGGCGTCTACAATGAGCAGTTCTTC. The chain combines TRBV5-1 with TRBJ2-1; D is unresolved. Germline values: CDR1 SGHRS, CDR2 YFSETQ. V lost 7 bases, J lost 3 bases, and 14 bases lay in between. The CDR3 contains 14 residues.

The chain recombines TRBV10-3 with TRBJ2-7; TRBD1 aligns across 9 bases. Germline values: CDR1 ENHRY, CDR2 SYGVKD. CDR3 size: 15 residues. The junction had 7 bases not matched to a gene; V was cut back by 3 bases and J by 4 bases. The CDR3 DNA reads TGTGCCATCAGTGAACCGGGACAGGGTACGTACGAGCAGTACTTC. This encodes CAISEPGQGTYEQYF.

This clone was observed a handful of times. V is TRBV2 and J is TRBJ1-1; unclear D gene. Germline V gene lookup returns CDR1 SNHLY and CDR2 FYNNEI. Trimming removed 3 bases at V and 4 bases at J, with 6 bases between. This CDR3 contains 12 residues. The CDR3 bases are TGTGCCAGCAGTGAGGGGTTCACTGAAGCTTTCTTT. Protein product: CASSEGFTEAFF.

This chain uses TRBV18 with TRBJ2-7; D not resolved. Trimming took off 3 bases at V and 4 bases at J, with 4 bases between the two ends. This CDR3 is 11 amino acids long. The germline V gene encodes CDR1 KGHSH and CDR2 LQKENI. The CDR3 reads CASSPNYEQYF. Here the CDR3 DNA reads TGTGCCAGCTCACCCAATTACGAGCAGTACTTC.

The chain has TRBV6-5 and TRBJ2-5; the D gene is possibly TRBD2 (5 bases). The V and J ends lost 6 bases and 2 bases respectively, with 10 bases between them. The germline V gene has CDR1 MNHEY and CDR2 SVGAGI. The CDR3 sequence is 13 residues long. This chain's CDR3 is CASRLWEQETQYF. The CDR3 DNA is TGTGCCAGCAGGTTGTGGGAGCAAGAGACCCAGTACTTC.

CDR3 amino acids: CASSKGAGGGDEQYF. The DNA of the CDR3 is TGTGCCAGCAGCAAAGGGGCCGGGGGCGGCGACGAGCAGTACTTC. V gene TRBV21-1 combines with J gene TRBJ2-7. TRBV21-1 is a pseudogene. This CDR3 is built from 15 residues.

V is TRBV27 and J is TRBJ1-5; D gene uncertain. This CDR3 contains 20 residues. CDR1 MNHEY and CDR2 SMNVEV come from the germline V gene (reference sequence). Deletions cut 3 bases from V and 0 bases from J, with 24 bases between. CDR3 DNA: TGTGCCAGCAGTTTTTTTAAGTTAGGACGTCAACCTTATAGCAATCAGCCCCAGCATTTT. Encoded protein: CASSFFKLGRQPYSNQPQHF.

This chain's CDR3 is CASSQDRDQPQHF. Written as DNA, the CDR3 is TGCGCCAGCAGCCAAGATCGAGACCAGCCCCAGCATTTT. V gene TRBV4-1 combines with J gene TRBJ1-5; D not certain. Trimming shortened V by 0 bases and J by 7 bases, and 7 bases separated the two germline ends. CDR3 length: 13 amino acids. CDR1 MGHRA and CDR2 YSYEKL come from the germline V gene.

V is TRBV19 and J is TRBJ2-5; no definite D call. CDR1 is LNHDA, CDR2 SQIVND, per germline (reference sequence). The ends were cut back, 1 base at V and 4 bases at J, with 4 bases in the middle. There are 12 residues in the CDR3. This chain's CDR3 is CASSIAGETQYF. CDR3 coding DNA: TGTGCCAGTAGTATAGCGGGAGAGACCCAGTACTTC.